Described below is a single TCR beta chain sequence and its context. This clonotype was seen ten or more times. What this receptor recognizes is not known. The input lacks base qualities; no much larger clone sits a single base away. This record comes from a study of T-cell reconstitution after alpha-beta-depleted transplantation in children (dated by TCRdb to about 2016). For the study in its entirety: Using TCR repertoire profiling, the study followed T-cell immune reconstitution in a quantitative way in children after TCRalphabeta/CD19-depleted allogeneic hematopoietic cell transplantation.

Trimming at the junction amounts to 2 bases on V and 0 bases on J, and the germline ends lie 8 bases apart. Sequences MNHEY (CDR1) and SVGEGT (CDR2) are obtained from the germline V gene. Including cysteine and phenylalanine, the CDR3 has 14 amino acids. CDR3 DNA only is kept here, 42 bases in frame from base 1. Preparation of the library involved PCR. Data came from an Illumina HiSeq 2500. TCR library preparation used molecular barcoding, with unique molecular identifiers applied to normalize quantification of the TCRbeta repertoire. The public sequencing data were trimmed at Q25 with fastp and processed into clonotypes with MiXCR by TCRdb, which kept only in-frame beta chains. Rows are combined by CDR3 protein, so each entry shows the most common genes and DNA. The sample has about 230,000 distinct CDR3 sequences on record, 8.5% to 10% of them singletons. About 6.2% of the sample is in the top ten clones.

The sample consisted of PBMCs from the stem cell graft donor, taken from the stem cell graft. The clonotype was recovered from a human donor who donated a stem cell graft to a child with acute lymphoblastic leukemia. This receptor chain uses TRBV6-2 or TRBV6-3 and TRBJ2-7; no D segment can be confidently identified. The DNA reads as follows: TGTGCCAGCAGTTACATGCGGAGCTCCTACGAGCAGTACTTC. It translates to CASSYMRSSYEQYF.